This TCR beta chain stems from a study of shared clonotypes between healthy human individuals. V was pared by 0 bases and J by 1 base, with 10 bases between. Germline CDR1 reads MNHEY; CDR2 reads SMNVEV (reference sequence). The CDR3 is made up of 15 amino acids. Assay used: immunoSEQ multiplex PCR; TCRdb lists only in-frame clones, some missing. The sample records about 1.5 million clones, roughly 98% being singletons. The chain has TRBV27 and TRBJ2-7; a possible D gene is TRBD2 (5 bases). The sequenced material came from naive CD4+ T cells sorted from blood. Specified subset: CD45RA+ positively selected. This sequence was found in a young man in good health. CDR3 sequence: CASSLSRATSYEQYF. The DNA of the CDR3 is TGTGCCAGCAGTTTATCGAGGGCAACATCCTACGAGCAGTACTTC.